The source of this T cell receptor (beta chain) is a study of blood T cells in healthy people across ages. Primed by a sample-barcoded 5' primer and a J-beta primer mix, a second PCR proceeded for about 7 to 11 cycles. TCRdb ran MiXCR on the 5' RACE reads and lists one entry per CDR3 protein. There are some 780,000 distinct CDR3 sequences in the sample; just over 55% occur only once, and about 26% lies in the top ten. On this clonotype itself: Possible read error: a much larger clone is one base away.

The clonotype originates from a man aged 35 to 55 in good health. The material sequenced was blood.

The CDR3 sequence: CASSLLTSGSSYNEQYF. CDR3 nucleotides: TGTGCCAGCAGTTTATTGACTAGCGGGAGCTCCTACAATGAGCAGTACTTC. This chain joins TRBV28 and TRBJ2-1; TRBD2 matches 12 bases. TRBJ2-7 explains the end of the DNA better; the J call may be wrong. CDR1 MDHEN and CDR2 SYDVKM come from the germline V gene. The CDR3 runs 17 residues.